Shown below are 14 T cell receptor beta chains from a single sample sequenced in a study of blood T cells in healthy people across ages. The authors ran a second PCR of 7 to 11 cycles using a sample-barcoded 5' primer and a J-beta primer mix. MiXCR, run by TCRdb on the 5' RACE reads, gives a single entry per CDR3 protein. The repertoire holds some 780,000 distinct CDR3 sequences, with around 50% as singletons. The sample comprised blood. The receptors were sampled from a man between 35 and 55 years old in good health.

The DNA of the CDR3 is TGTGCCAGCAGTTACTCTTACTGGACTAGCGGGAGTGGGGATACGCAGTATTTT. This codes for CASSYSYWTSGSGDTQYF. This chain joins TRBV6-5 and TRBJ2-3, with 13 bases aligning to TRBD2. The V gene's germline CDR1 is MNHEY and CDR2 SVGAGI. The CDR3 runs to 18 residues. V dropped 0 bases and J dropped 6; count of bases not matched to a gene: 9.

The chain uses TRBV20-1 and TRBJ2-7, with 8 positions matching TRBD2. After removal of 3 bases from V and 7 bases from J, the junction contained 8 bases not matched to a gene. Germline V gene data show CDR1 as DFQATT and CDR2 as SNEGSKA (reference sequence). The CDR3 covers 13 residues. CDR3 amino acids: CSASGRASREQYF. DNA of the CDR3: TGCAGTGCTAGCGGGAGGGCCTCTCGGGAGCAGTACTTC.

The chain has TRBV6-5 and TRBJ2-7, with 8 positions matching TRBD1. CDR3 size: 15 residues. Germline V gene data show CDR1 as MNHEY and CDR2 as SVGAGI. V trimming: 5 bases; J trimming: 4 bases; junction bases outside the gene matches: 10. CDR3 amino acids: CASSETQGAVYEQYF. Written as DNA, the CDR3 is TGTGCCAGCAGTGAAACCCAGGGGGCCGTATACGAGCAGTACTTC.

In its sample, this clonotype was seen once. J is TRBJ2-3 and V is TRBV19, with TRBD2 matching over 7 bases. The CDR3 extends over 14 amino acids. The germline gives CDR1 LNHDA, CDR2 SQIVND (reference sequence). After removal of 9 bases from V and 1 base from J, the junction contained 7 bases not matched to a gene. CDR3 DNA sequence: TGTGCCAGCGCCTATCGGGGGGGCACAGATACGCAGTATTTT. The encoded protein is CASAYRGGTDTQYF.

The CDR3 DNA follows: TGTGCCAGCAGCCCCCCCCATGTCGAGCAGTACTTC. Amino acid sequence: CASSPPHVEQYF. V gene TRBV11-2 combines with J gene TRBJ2-4; D is undetermined. The J call is in doubt because the DNA end fits TRBJ2-7 better. The CDR3 covers 12 residues. The germline V gene encodes CDR1 SGHAT and CDR2 FQNNGV.

The sample holds a few counts of this clonotype. The gene calls are TRBV7-2 and TRBJ1-2, with 12 bases fitting TRBD1. Looked up from germline, CDR1 is SGHTA and CDR2 is FQGNSA. The junction had 13 bases not matched to a gene; V was cut back by 5 bases and J by 6 bases. The CDR3 is made up of 17 amino acids. This CDR3 is CASSPTTGTGGSDGYTF. In DNA form, the CDR3 reads TGTGCCAGCAGCCCAACTACCGGGACAGGGGGCTCGGATGGCTACACCTTC.

The CDR3 is CASSTQGAQWETQYF. In nucleotides, the CDR3 is TGTGCCAGCAGTACACAGGGGGCGCAGTGGGAGACCCAGTACTTC. The V call is TRBV2, the J call TRBJ2-5; 9 bases are a match to TRBD1. Germline V gene lookup returns CDR1 SNHLY and CDR2 FYNNEI. Trimming removed 5 bases from V and 5 bases from J; junction bases left unmatched: 9. This CDR3 comprises 15 residues.

The genes are TRBV9 and TRBJ2-5; 10 nucleotides match TRBD2. With the DNA end fitting TRBJ2-4 better, the J assignment may be wrong. The CDR3 has 16 amino acids. Germline V CDR1 and CDR2: SGDLS, YYNGEE. This CDR3 is CASSVGPAGGGNIQYF. In nucleotides, the CDR3 is TGTGCCAGCAGCGTAGGTCCAGCGGGAGGGGGAAACATTCAGTACTTC.

This clonotype was detected once. The J gene is TRBJ2-4, the V gene TRBV7-9; 10 nucleotides agree with TRBD2. TRBJ2-7 matches the DNA end more closely, so the J call is doubtful. CDR1 is SEHNR and CDR2 is FQNEAQ in the germline V gene (reference sequence). The length of the CDR3 is 16 residues. As DNA, the CDR3 is TGTGCCAGCAGCATCGTAACGGGACTAGCGCTTTGCGAGCAGTACTTC. Protein: CASSIVTGLALCEQYF.

The CDR3 sequence is CASSPGGQVYGYTF. CDR3 sequence (DNA): TGTGCCAGCAGTCCAGGGGGACAGGTCTATGGCTACACCTTC. The chain links TRBV7-2 to TRBJ1-2; 8 bases agree with TRBD1. Trimming took 6 bases from V and 4 from J; bases not matched to a gene: 7. The CDR3 totals 14 residues. Germline V gives CDR1 SGHTA, CDR2 FQGNSA.

A note on this clonotype: Compared with germline, one end of the junction differs, possibly owing to a read error. The DNA for the CDR3 is TGTGCCAGCAGTGAAGGTATAATGGGGGGCTACGGGCAGTACTTC. Its protein is CASSEGIMGGYGQYF. The chain uses TRBV2 and TRBJ2-7; D is perhaps TRBD1 or TRBD2 (6 bases each). The CDR3 is made up of 15 amino acids. Germline CDR1 reads SNHLY; CDR2 reads FYNNEI.

The chain combines TRBV7-2 with TRBJ2-7; D is perhaps TRBD1 or TRBD2 (5 bases each). The CDR3 loop spans 14 amino acids. Looked up from germline, CDR1 is SGHTA and CDR2 is FQGNSA. Trimming pared 2 bases from V and 3 bases from J, leaving 11 bases between. CDR3 sequence: CASSLMRGYYEQYF. CDR3 nucleotides: TGTGCCAGCAGCTTAATGAGGGGCTACTACGAGCAGTACTTC.

This clonotype has a handful of counts. V usage is TRBV11-1 and J usage is TRBJ1-6, with a weak D call TRBD1 (5 bases). Deletions cut 5 bases from V and 4 bases from J, with 9 bases between. CDR1 is SGHAT, CDR2 FQDESV, per germline (reference sequence). CDR3 length equals 14 residues. The DNA of the CDR3 is TGTGCCAGCAGCGCCGGGGGGTATAATTCACCCCTCCACTTT. It yields the protein CASSAGGYNSPLHF.

The table lists this clonotype with a few counts. The chain is built from TRBV6-2 or TRBV6-3 and TRBJ2-5; 9 bases align to TRBD1. V lost 4 bases and J lost 5; bases outside the gene matches: 11. The CDR3 has 16 amino acids. Germline-derived CDR1 and CDR2 are MNHEY and SVGEGT. The CDR3 reads CASSLNRGLGSETQYF. DNA of the CDR3: TGTGCCAGCAGTTTAAACAGGGGGCTGGGGTCGGAGACCCAGTACTTC.